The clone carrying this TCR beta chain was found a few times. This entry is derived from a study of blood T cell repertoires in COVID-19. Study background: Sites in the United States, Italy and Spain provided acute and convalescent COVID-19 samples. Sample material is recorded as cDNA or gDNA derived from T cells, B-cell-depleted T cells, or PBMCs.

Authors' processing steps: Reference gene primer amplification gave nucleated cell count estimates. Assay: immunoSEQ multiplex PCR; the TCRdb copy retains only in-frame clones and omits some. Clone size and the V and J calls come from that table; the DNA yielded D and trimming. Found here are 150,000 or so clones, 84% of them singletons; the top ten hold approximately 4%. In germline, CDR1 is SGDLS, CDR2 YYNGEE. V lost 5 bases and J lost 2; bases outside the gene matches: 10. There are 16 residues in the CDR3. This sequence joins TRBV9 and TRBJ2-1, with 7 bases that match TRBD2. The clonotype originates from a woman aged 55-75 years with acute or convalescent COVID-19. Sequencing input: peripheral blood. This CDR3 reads CASSASGLAAYNEQFF. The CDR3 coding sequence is TGTGCCAGCAGTGCATCCGGGCTAGCGGCCTACAATGAGCAGTTCTTC.